This paragraph covers one T cell receptor (beta chain) sequence. No antigen is known for it. Amplification yielded TCR beta CDR3 regions, with RNA transcripts as the source. HTBI primers were employed in a first-round RT-PCR of the TCR CDR3. TCRdb recomputed calls from the multiplex PCR reads with MiXCR, one row per CDR3 protein. The table lists under 450,000 distinct CDR3 sequences, approximately 18% of them singletons. This record comes from a study of T cells in Graves' hyperthyroidism and ophthalmopathy. Overall study results and limits: It was a median around 6 months before onset that the model predicted ophthalmopathy. Most thyroid clonotypes with frequency above 0.001 were detected in blood.

This CDR3 region has 14 residues. The V end lost 3 bases, the J end lost 3 bases, and 15 bases lay between the germline ends. CDR1 and CDR2 (germline): DFQATT, SNEGSKA (reference sequence). Patients aged 18 to 65 had newly diagnosed hyperthyroidism that had lasted under 2 months. The sample consisted of blood. This chain links TRBV20-1 with TRBJ2-7, with a possible D match to TRBD2 (6 bases). This clonotype was obtained from a woman aged 25 to 39 with Graves' hyperthyroidism that later progressed to Graves' ophthalmopathy. The CDR3 sequence is CSARGRGKVYEQYF. The CDR3 nucleotides read TGCAGTGCTAGGGGCCGGGGGAAGGTCTACGAGCAGTACTTC.